The sequence of this T cell receptor beta chain was determined in a study of T cell repertoires in cytomegalovirus infection. Study context: Signatures in public TCR beta sequences pointed to both CMV infection and matching HLA type. Broader study findings: Of the TCR beta families, the public ones yielded a cumulative frequency that identified carriers of CMV plus the relevant HLA.

TCRdb recomputed calls from the reads with MiXCR, one row per CDR3 protein. The sample contains approximately 140,000 distinct CDR3 sequences, approximately 8.8% of which appear only once. The CDR3 loop spans 15 amino acids. V lost 6 bases to trimming and J lost 2 bases; unmatched junction nucleotides: 5. This clonotype has at least ten counts. Antigen unknown. The specimen was PBMCs. This TCR was sampled from a human donor in good health (CMV status not recorded). Some clones in this sample may be carry-over from other donors' samples. The V gene is TRBV12-3 or TRBV12-4, the J gene TRBJ2-3, with TRBD2 matching 10 bases. CDR3 region: CASSQTSGYTDTQYF. The CDR3 bases are TGTGCCAGCAGCCAGACTAGCGGGTACACAGATACGCAGTATTTT.